What follows are 20 T cell receptor beta chains derived from one specimen sequenced in a study of T-cell memory formation after mild COVID-19. TCRdb ran MiXCR on the 5' RACE reads and lists one entry per CDR3 protein. The data hold about 16,000 distinct CDR3 sequences, with approximately 23% observed a single time. Sequencing input: PBMCs or a T cell subset sorted from them (not recorded which). The receptors stem from a man between 18 and 35 years old who had mild COVID-19 (a few samples of this study predate the infection). Cell type and time point are not known.

This clonotype was picked up many times. The chain combines TRBV12-3 or TRBV12-4 with TRBJ2-3; D is unclear. CDR3 length: 14 amino acids. V shed 2 bases and J shed 5 bases, with 11 bases lying between them. DNA of the CDR3: TGTGCCAGCAGTTTACCGGTGACGGGAGATACGCAGTATTTT. Translated, it gives CASSLPVTGDTQYF.

This clonotype was detected ten times or more. The chain combines TRBV7-9 with TRBJ2-7, with 7 bases lining up with TRBD1. Germline V gene sequence: CDR1 SEHNR, CDR2 FQNEAQ (reference sequence). The V gene end was trimmed by 5 bases and the J gene end by 4 bases; junction bases not matched to a gene: 11. The CDR3 extends over 15 amino acids. CDR3 in DNA: TGTGCCAGCAGCCCGCGCACAGGGGACCTTTACGAGCAGTACTTC. This translates into CASSPRTGDLYEQYF.

This clonotype was seen at least ten times. The V call is TRBV4-3, the J call TRBJ2-6, with unresolved D. V was pared by 0 bases and J by 0 bases, with 18 bases between. The germline gives CDR1 LGHNA, CDR2 YSLEER. The CDR3 covers 20 residues. The CDR3 sequence is CASSQEPPQYPYSGANVLTF. For the CDR3, the DNA is TGCGCCAGCAGCCAAGAACCTCCCCAGTATCCCTACTCTGGGGCCAACGTCCTGACTTTC.

The chain couples TRBV7-3 to TRBJ2-2; no clear D. CDR1 and CDR2 (germline): SGHTA, FQGTGA. This CDR3 comprises 13 residues. V shed 1 base and J shed 4 bases, with 4 bases lying between them. This chain's CDR3 is CASSLNPTGELFF. The CDR3 coding sequence is TGTGCCAGCAGCTTAAACCCCACCGGGGAGCTGTTTTTT.

In its sample, this clonotype was seen many times. This chain links TRBV6-5 with TRBJ1-2; the D gene is possibly TRBD1 (6 bases). Germline V CDR1 and CDR2: MNHEY, SVGAGI. The CDR3 loop spans 15 amino acids. V gave up 0 bases and J gave up 7 bases, with 15 bases separating them. The CDR3 nucleotides read TGTGCCAGCAGTTACTCGACTGGGACATCGGGTGGCTACACCTTC. It is translated as CASSYSTGTSGGYTF.

This clonotype was detected a few times. In DNA form, the CDR3 reads TGTGCCAGCAGCTTAATGGTGGCGGGGGAGACCCAGTACTTC. Translating it yields CASSLMVAGETQYF. The chain is built from TRBV7-2 and TRBJ2-5, with D possibly TRBD2 on 6 matching bases. CDR3 size: 14 residues. The V gene lost 2 bases and the J gene lost 5 bases, with 12 bases spanning the gap. CDR1 is SGHTA and CDR2 is FQGNSA in the germline V gene.

The V and J genes are TRBV11-2 and TRBJ2-2, with D hard to call. The CDR3 is made up of 11 amino acids. Germline V gene sequence: CDR1 SGHAT, CDR2 FQNNGV. V lost 3 bases to trimming and J lost 8 bases, with 4 bases between them. As DNA, the CDR3 is TGTGCCAGCAGCTTGTATGGGGAGCTGTTTTTT. Translated: CASSLYGELFF. The full variable domain, completed using reference TRBV11-2 and TRBJ2-2, is EAGVAQSPRYKIIEKRQSVAFWCNPISGHATLYWYQQILGQGPKLLIQFQNNGVVDDSQLPKDRFSAERLKGVDSTLKIQPAKLEDSAVYLCASSLYGELFFGEGSRLTVL.

CDR3 sequence: CASSEAGGLTDTQYF. The CDR3 DNA sequence: TGTGCCAGCAGTGAGGCGGGGGGGCTCACAGATACGCAGTATTTT. The J gene is TRBJ2-3, the V gene TRBV2, with TRBD2 identical over 9 bases. V lost 3 bases and J lost 2; bases outside the gene matches: 3. This CDR3 contains 15 residues. Germline loops: CDR1 SNHLY, CDR2 FYNNEI.

The table lists this clonotype with many counts. The V and J genes are TRBV6-1 and TRBJ2-2; possible D gene TRBD2, 7 bases. Trimming pared 6 bases from V and 6 bases from J, leaving 17 bases between. CDR3 size: 15 residues. Germline V gene data show CDR1 as MNHNS and CDR2 as SASEGT. This CDR3 reads CASRGGGGAPGELFF. As DNA, the CDR3 is TGTGCCAGCAGGGGTGGGGGGGGCGCGCCCGGGGAGCTGTTTTTT.

This clonotype was counted ten times or more. The rearrangement uses TRBV24-1 and TRBJ1-2; 10 nucleotides agree with TRBD1. CDR3 length equals 15 residues. V lost 12 bases, J lost 6 bases, and 15 bases stayed unmatched. Germline CDR1 and CDR2: KGHDR and SFDVKD. CDR3 in DNA: TGTGCCGCCGGGACGACAGGGGGCCGTAGAAATGGCTACACCTTC. Amino acid sequence: CAAGTTGGRRNGYTF.

This clonotype was found many times. The chain links TRBV7-3 to TRBJ2-2; perhaps TRBD2 as D (6 bases). Germline CDR1 is SGHTA and CDR2 is FQGTGA. V lost 2 bases, J lost 4 bases, and 14 bases lay in between. CDR3 length: 16 residues. The CDR3 reads CASSLSAGSGTGELFF. Here the CDR3 DNA reads TGTGCCAGCAGCTTATCAGCCGGGAGTGGCACCGGGGAGCTGTTTTTT.

The chain is built from TRBV6-4 and TRBJ2-3; 8 bases line up with TRBD2. V shed 2 bases and J 0 bases; nucleotides not matched to a gene: 1. Germline CDR1 reads MRHNA; CDR2 reads SNTAGT. The CDR3 runs to 15 residues. CDR3 region: CASSDGLASTDTQYF. The CDR3 nucleotides are TGTGCCAGCAGTGACGGACTAGCTAGCACAGATACGCAGTATTTT.

The chain employs TRBV28 and TRBJ2-7; 9 bases agree with TRBD2. Germline V CDR1 and CDR2: MDHEN, SYDVKM. The V and J ends lost 2 bases and 2 bases, in that order; junction bases with no gene match: 1. CDR3 size: 14 residues. The CDR3 spells CASSLAGGAYEQYV. In nucleotides, the CDR3 is TGTGCCAGCAGTTTAGCGGGGGGGGCCTACGAGCAGTACGTC.

This chain uses TRBV27 with TRBJ2-5; 7 bases agree with TRBD1. The CDR3 is 13 amino acids. Germline lookup yields CDR1 MNHEY and CDR2 SMNVEV (reference sequence). The junction had 2 bases not matched to a gene; V was cut back by 5 bases and J by 2 bases. The chain's CDR3 is CASSRRGQETQYF. In nucleotides, the CDR3 is TGTGCCAGCAGTCGCAGGGGGCAAGAGACCCAGTACTTC.

Many counts were recorded for this clonotype. The chain's CDR3 is CASSGGDSLLVDYGYTF. In DNA, the CDR3 is TGTGCCAGCAGCGGTGGGGACAGCCTCCTTGTGGACTATGGCTACACCTTC. This chain joins TRBV9 and TRBJ1-2, with 7 bases lining up with TRBD1. V shed 3 bases, J shed 3 bases, and the junction held 14 bases outside the gene matches. The V gene's germline CDR1 is SGDLS and CDR2 YYNGEE. This CDR3 region has 17 residues.

At least ten counts were recorded for this clonotype. The chain is built from TRBV5-6 and TRBJ1-5; no clear D gene. Germline values: CDR1 SGHDT, CDR2 YYEEEE. The ends were cut back, 1 base at V and 1 base at J, with 15 bases in the middle. This CDR3 spans 17 amino acids. This CDR3 is CASSLWEWEMSNQPQHF. CDR3 bases: TGTGCCAGCAGCTTGTGGGAGTGGGAAATGAGCAATCAGCCCCAGCATTTT.

This clonotype was detected many times. V usage is TRBV13 and J usage is TRBJ1-1; D is perhaps TRBD1 (5 bases). The V end lost 0 bases, the J end lost 5 bases, and 13 bases lay between the germline ends. The CDR3 is 15 amino acids. The germline CDR1 and CDR2 sequences are PRHDT and FYEKMQ (reference sequence). The CDR3 here is CASSLGAGGVTEAFF. Written as DNA, the CDR3 is TGTGCCAGCAGCTTAGGGGCTGGGGGAGTAACTGAAGCTTTCTTT. Supplemented by reference TRBV13 and TRBJ1-1, the full variable domain reads AAGVIQSPRHLIKEKRETATLKCYPIPRHDTVYWYQQGPGQDPQFLISFYEKMQSDKGSIPDRFSAQQFSDYHSELNMSSLELGDSALYFCASSLGAGGVTEAFFGQGTRLTVV.

The table lists this clonotype with a few counts. The gene calls are TRBV3-1 and TRBJ1-5, with D uncertain. The CDR3 has 16 amino acids. From germline, CDR1 is LGHDT and CDR2 YNNKEL (reference sequence). Trimming stripped 0 bases from V and 2 bases from J, with 11 bases between. CDR3 nucleotides: TGTGCCAGCAGCCAAGAACCCCCCATGGGCAATCAGCCCCAGCATTTT. Protein sequence: CASSQEPPMGNQPQHF.

This clonotype was seen at least ten times. J is TRBJ2-1 and V is TRBV4-3; D remains ambiguous. V was shortened by 1 base and J by 7 bases, with 8 bases between the two germline ends. Looked up from germline, CDR1 is LGHNA and CDR2 is YSLEER. The CDR3 has 13 residues. CDR3 bases: TGCGCCAGCAGCCAAGTCCCCGAGAATGAGCAGTTCTTC. Amino acid sequence: CASSQVPENEQFF.

This clonotype appeared many times. This chain joins TRBV4-3 and TRBJ1-6; D is uncertain. V was clipped by 1 base and J by 7 bases, with 20 bases between them. The CDR3 is 18 amino acids. Germline V gives CDR1 LGHNA, CDR2 YSLEER. DNA for the CDR3: TGCGCCAGCAGCCAAGCGAACCCTTGGACCGTGGGCAATTCACCCCTCCACTTT. Protein product: CASSQANPWTVGNSPLHF.